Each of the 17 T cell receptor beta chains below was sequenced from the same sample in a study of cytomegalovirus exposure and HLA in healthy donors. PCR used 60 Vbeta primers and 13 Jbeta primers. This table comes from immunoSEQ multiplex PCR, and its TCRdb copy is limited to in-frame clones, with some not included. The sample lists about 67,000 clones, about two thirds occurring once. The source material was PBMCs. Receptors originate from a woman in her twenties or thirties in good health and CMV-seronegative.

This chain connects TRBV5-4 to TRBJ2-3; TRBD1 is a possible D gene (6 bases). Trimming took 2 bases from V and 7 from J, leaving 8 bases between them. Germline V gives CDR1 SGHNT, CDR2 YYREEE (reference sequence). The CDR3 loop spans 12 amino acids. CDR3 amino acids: CASSLGGNTQYF. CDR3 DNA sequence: TGTGCCAGCAGCTTAGGGGGAAATACGCAGTATTTT.

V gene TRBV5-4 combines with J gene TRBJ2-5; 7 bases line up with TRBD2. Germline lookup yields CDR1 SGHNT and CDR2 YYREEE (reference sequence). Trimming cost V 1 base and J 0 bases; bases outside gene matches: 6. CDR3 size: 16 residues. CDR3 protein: CASSLRVGGYQETQYF. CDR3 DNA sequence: TGTGCCAGCAGCTTGCGGGTGGGGGGGTACCAAGAGACCCAGTACTTC.

The CDR3 loop reads CASSVGPDSPEAAFF. CDR3 in DNA: TGTGCCAGCAGCGTAGGGCCGGACTCCCCCGAGGCAGCTTTCTTT. The gene calls are TRBV9 and TRBJ1-1; D remains unclear. Germline V lookup: CDR1 SGDLS, CDR2 YYNGEE. The ends were cut back, 0 bases at V and 10 bases at J, with 19 bases in the middle. The CDR3 is made up of 15 amino acids.

The DNA for the CDR3 is TGTGCCAGCAGGTTCAGGGAAGGTACGCAGTATTTT. It translates to CASRFREGTQYF. The chain joins TRBV6-6 to TRBJ2-3, with D possibly matching TRBD1 (5 bases). CDR1 and CDR2 from the germline V gene are MNHNY and SVGAGI (reference sequence). The CDR3 is 12 residues long. Trimming took 6 bases from V and 8 from J, leaving 12 bases between them.

CDR3: CASSLSTSSSYNEQFF. DNA of the CDR3: TGTGCCAGCAGCTTATCGACTAGCAGCTCCTACAATGAGCAGTTCTTC. The chain joins TRBV7-2 to TRBJ2-1; 7 nucleotides line up with TRBD2. The germline V gene encodes CDR1 SGHTA and CDR2 FQGNSA. The CDR3 has 16 residues. Losses at the gene ends were 2 bases for V and 0 bases for J; bases not matched to a gene: 4.

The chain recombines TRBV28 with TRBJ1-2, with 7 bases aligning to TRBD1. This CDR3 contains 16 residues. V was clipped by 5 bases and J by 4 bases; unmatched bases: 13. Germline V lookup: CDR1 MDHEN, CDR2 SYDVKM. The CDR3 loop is CASSPGTGTDLYGYTF. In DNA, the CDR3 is TGTGCCAGCAGTCCCGGTACCGGGACAGACCTCTATGGCTACACCTTC.

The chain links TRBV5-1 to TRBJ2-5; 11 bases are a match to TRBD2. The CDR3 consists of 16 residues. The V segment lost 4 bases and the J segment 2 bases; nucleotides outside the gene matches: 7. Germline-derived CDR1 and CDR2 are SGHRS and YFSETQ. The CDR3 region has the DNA TGCGCCAGCAGCCCCGGGACTAGCGGTTCACAAGAGACCCAGTACTTC. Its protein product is CASSPGTSGSQETQYF.

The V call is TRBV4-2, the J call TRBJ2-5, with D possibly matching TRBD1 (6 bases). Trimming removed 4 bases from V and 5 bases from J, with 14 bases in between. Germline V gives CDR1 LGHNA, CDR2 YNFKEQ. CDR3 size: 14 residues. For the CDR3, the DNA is TGTGCCAGCAGCCTCCGACAGGCAGGGGAGACCCAGTACTTC. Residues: CASSLRQAGETQYF.

CDR3 in amino acids: CASKTPQNTEAFF. CDR3 bases: TGTGCCAGCAAGACTCCACAGAACACTGAAGCTTTCTTT. The chain employs TRBV6-5 and TRBJ1-1, with D uncertain. The CDR3 runs 13 residues. Germline V gene data show CDR1 as MNHEY and CDR2 as SVGAGI. V was shortened by 7 bases and J by 1 base, with 10 bases between the two germline ends.

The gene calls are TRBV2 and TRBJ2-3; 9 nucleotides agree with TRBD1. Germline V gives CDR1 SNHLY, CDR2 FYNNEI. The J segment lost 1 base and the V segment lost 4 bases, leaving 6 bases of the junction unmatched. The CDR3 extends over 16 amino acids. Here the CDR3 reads CASSGGWTGGTDTQYF. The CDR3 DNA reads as TGTGCCAGCAGTGGGGGTTGGACAGGGGGCACAGATACGCAGTATTTT. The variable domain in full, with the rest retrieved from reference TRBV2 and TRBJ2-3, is EPEVTQTPSHQVTQMGQEVILRCVPISNHLYFYWYRQILGQKVEFLVSFYNNEISEKSEIFDDQFSVERPDGSNFTLKIRSTKLEDSAMYFCASSGGWTGGTDTQYFGPGTRLTVL.

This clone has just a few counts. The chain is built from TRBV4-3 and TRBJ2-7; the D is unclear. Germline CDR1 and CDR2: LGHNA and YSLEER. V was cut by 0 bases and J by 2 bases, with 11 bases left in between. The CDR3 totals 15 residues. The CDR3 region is CASSQDSQSTYEQYF. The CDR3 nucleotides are TGCGCCAGCAGCCAAGATAGCCAGTCTACCTACGAGCAGTACTTC.

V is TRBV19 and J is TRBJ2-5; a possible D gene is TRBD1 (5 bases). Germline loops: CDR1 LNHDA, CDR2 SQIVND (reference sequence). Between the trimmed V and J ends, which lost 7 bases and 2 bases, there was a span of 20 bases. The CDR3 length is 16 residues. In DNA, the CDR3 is TGTGCCAGTACCCCATTCCATCAGGCAGGGCAAGAGACCCAGTACTTC. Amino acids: CASTPFHQAGQETQYF.

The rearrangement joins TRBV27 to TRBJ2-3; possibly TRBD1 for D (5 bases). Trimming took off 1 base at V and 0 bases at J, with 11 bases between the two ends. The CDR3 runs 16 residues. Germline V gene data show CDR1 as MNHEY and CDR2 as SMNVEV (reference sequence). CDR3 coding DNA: TGTGCCAGCAGTTTATATGGGGCTTCTAGCACAGATACGCAGTATTTT. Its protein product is CASSLYGASSTDTQYF.

CDR3 sequence: CASRLLAGGSTDTQYF. CDR3 sequence (DNA): TGTGCCAGCAGGCTCCTAGCGGGGGGGAGCACAGATACGCAGTATTTT. The chain combines TRBV6-6 with TRBJ2-3; 12 nucleotides align to TRBD2. CDR3 size: 16 residues. V was pared by 6 bases and J by 0 bases, with 4 bases of the junction left unmatched. Germline-derived CDR1 and CDR2 are MNHNY and SVGAGI (reference sequence).

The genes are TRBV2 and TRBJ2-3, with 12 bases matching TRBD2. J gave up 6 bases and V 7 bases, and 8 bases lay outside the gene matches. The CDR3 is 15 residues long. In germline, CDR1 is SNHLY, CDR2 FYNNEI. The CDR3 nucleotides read TGTGCCAGCACCGGACTAGCGGGGAGTCGGGATACGCAGTATTTT. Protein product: CASTGLAGSRDTQYF.

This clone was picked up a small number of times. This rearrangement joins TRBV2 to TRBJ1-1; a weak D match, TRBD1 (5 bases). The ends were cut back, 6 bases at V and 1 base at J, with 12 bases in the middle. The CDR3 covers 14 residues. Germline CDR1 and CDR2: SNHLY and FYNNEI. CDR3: CASRWGVANTEAFF. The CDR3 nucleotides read TGTGCCAGCAGGTGGGGGGTGGCGAACACTGAAGCTTTCTTT.

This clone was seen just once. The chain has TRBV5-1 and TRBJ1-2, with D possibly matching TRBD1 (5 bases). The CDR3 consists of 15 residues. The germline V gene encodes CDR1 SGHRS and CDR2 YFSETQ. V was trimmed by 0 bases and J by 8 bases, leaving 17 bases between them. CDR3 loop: CASSLVAGCEYGYTF. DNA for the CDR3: TGCGCCAGCAGCTTGGTGGCAGGGTGTGAATACGGCTACACCTTC.